This T cell receptor beta chain was identified during a study of shared clonotypes between healthy human individuals. This clone came up once. Sequencing used immunoSEQ multiplex PCR; TCRdb keeps in-frame clones, though not all of them. This table holds about 2.1 million clones, roughly 91% found once. V lost 4 bases and J 3 bases, leaving 13 bases between the germline ends. CDR1 and CDR2 from the germline V gene are SNHLY and FYNNEI. The CDR3 is made up of 15 amino acids. Positive CCR7 selection of CD45RO-negative cells yielded the naive CD8 cells, and terminally differentiated effector memory CD45RA+ cells were excluded.

The sequenced sample was naive CD8+ T cells from PBMCs. This receptor was taken from a man in his late teens or twenties in good health. Some clones in this sample may be carry-over from other donors' samples. This chain joins TRBV2 and TRBJ2-1; D is possibly TRBD2 (5 bases). The CDR3: CASSVLANFYNEQFF. CDR3 coding DNA: TGTGCCAGCAGTGTTCTAGCAAATTTCTACAATGAGCAGTTCTTC.